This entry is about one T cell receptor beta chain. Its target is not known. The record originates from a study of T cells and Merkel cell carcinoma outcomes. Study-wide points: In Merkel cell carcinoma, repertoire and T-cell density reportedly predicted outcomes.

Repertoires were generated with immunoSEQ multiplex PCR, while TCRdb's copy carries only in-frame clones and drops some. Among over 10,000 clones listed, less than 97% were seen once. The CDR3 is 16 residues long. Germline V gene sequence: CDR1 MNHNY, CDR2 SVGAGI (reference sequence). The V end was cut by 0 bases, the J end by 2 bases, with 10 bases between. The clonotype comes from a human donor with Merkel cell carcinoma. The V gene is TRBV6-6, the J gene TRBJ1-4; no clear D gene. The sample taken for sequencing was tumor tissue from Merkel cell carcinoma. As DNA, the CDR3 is TGTGCCAGCAGTTACTCGTTGGGTGGGACTAATGAAAAACTGTTTTTT. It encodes CASSYSLGGTNEKLFF.